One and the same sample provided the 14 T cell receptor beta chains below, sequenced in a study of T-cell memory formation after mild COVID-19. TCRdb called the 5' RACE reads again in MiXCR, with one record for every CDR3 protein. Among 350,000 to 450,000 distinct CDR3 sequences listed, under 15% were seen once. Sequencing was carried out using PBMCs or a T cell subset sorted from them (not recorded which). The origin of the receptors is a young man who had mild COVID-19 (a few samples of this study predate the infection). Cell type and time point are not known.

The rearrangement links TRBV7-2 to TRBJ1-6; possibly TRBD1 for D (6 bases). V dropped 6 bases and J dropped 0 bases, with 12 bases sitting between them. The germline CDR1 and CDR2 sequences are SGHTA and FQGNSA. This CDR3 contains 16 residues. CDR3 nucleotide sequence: TGTGCCAGCAGGCTGGGACACAGCTCCTATAATTCACCCCTCCACTTT. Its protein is CASRLGHSSYNSPLHF.

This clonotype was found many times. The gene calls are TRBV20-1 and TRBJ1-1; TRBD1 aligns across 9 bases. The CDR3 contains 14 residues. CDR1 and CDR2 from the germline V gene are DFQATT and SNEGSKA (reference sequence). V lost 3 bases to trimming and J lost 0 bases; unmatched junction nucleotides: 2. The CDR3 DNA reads TGCAGTGCTAGGGGGGACAGGGTGAACACTGAAGCTTTCTTT. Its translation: CSARGDRVNTEAFF.

The CDR3 nucleotides are TGTGCCAGCAGTTCGAATGGATTCCCCGGGGAGCTGTTTTTT. Protein product: CASSSNGFPGELFF. The rearrangement uses TRBV7-8 and TRBJ2-2, with D hard to call. Germline loops: CDR1 SGHVS, CDR2 FQNEAQ. Trimming took off 6 bases at V and 6 bases at J, with 14 bases between the two ends. The CDR3 covers 14 residues. Full variable domain (outside the CDR3, taken from reference TRBV7-8 and TRBJ2-2): GAGVSQSPRYKVAKRGQDVALRCDPISGHVSLFWYQQALGQGPEFLTYFQNEAQLDKSGLPSDRFFAERPEGSVSTLKIQRTQQEDSAVYLCASSSNGFPGELFFGEGSRLTVL.

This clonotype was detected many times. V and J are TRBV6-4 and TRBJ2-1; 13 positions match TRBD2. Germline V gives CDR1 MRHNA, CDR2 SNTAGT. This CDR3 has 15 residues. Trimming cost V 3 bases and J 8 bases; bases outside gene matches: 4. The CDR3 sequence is CASSETSGGAHEQFF. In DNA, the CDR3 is TGTGCCAGCAGTGAAACTAGCGGGGGGGCACATGAGCAGTTCTTC.

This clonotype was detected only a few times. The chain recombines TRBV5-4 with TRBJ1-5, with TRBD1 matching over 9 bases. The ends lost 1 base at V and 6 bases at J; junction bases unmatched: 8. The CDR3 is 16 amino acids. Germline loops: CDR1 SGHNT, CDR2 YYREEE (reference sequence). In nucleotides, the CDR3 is TGTGCCAGCAGCTTGAGTCCGGGACAGGGCAGTCAGCCCCAGCATTTT. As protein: CASSLSPGQGSQPQHF.

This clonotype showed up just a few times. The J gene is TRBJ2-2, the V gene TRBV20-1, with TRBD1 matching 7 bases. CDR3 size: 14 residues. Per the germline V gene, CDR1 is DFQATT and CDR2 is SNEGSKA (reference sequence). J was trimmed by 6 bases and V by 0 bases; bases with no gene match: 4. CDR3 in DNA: TGCAGTGCTAGAGAAGGGGGCCGATCCGGGGAGCTGTTTTTT. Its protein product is CSAREGGRSGELFF.

CDR3 coding DNA: TGTGCCAGCGCCTTAGGTGGGTCGGCCCCCTATGGCTACACCTTC. Its protein product is CASALGGSAPYGYTF. The J gene is TRBJ1-2, the V gene TRBV7-2, with D hard to call. CDR3 length: 15 residues. Germline V gene data show CDR1 as SGHTA and CDR2 as FQGNSA. The V end was cut by 8 bases, the J end by 4 bases, with 20 bases between.

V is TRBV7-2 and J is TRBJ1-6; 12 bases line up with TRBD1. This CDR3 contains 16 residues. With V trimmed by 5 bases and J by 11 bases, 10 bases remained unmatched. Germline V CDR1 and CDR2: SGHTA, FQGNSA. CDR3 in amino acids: CASSPGDRGRGTPLHF. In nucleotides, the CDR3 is TGTGCCAGCAGCCCAGGGGACAGGGGGCGCGGGACACCCCTCCACTTT.

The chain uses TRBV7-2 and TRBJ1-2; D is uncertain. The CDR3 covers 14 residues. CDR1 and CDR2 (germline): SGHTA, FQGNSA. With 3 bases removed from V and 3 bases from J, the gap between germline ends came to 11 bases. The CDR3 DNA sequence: TGTGCCAGCAGCTTGTCCGGGCTGGACTATGGCTACACCTTC. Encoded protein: CASSLSGLDYGYTF. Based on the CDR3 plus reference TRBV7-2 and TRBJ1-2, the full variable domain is GAGVSQSPSNKVTEKGKDVELRCDPISGHTALYWYRQSLGQGLEFLIYFQGNSAPDKSGLPSDRFSAERTGGSVSTLTIQRTQQEDSAVYLCASSLSGLDYGYTFGSGTRLTVV.

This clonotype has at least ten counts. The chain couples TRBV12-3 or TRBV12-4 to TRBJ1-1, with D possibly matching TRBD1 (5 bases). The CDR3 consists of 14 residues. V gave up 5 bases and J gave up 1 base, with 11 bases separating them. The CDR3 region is CASSRSQGNTEAFF. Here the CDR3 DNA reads TGTGCCAGCAGTCGTTCTCAGGGGAACACTGAAGCTTTCTTT.

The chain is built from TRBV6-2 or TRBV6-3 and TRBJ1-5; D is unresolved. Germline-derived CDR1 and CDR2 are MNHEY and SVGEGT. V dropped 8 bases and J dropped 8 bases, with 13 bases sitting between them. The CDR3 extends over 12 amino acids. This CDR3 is CASRSHEEPQHF. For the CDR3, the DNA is TGTGCCAGCCGGTCCCACGAGGAGCCCCAGCATTTT.

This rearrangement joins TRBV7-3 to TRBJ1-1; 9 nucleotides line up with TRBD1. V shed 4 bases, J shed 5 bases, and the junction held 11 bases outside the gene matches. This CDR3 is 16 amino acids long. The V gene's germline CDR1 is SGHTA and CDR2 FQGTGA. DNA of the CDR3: TGTGCCAGCAGCTCCCGGGGTGGGACAGGGAATACTGAAGCTTTCTTT. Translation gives CASSSRGGTGNTEAFF.

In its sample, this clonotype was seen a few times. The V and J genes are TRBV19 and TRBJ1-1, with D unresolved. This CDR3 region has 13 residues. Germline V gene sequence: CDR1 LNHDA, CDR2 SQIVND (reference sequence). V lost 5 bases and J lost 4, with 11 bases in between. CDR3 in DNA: TGTGCCAGTAGTTTAAACCGGGGCACTGAAGCTTTCTTT. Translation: CASSLNRGTEAFF.

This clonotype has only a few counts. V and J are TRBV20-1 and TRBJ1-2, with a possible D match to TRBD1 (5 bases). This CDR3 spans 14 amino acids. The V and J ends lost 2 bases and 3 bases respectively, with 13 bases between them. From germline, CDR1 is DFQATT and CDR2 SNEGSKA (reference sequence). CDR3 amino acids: CSARQGYPHYGYTF. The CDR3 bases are TGCAGTGCTAGACAGGGTTATCCCCACTATGGCTACACCTTC.